What follows are 7 T cell receptor beta chains derived from one specimen sequenced in a study of neurological immune-mediated disorders. TCRdb independently ran MiXCR on the 5' RACE reads; one entry per CDR3 protein. The table includes under 85,000 distinct CDR3 sequences, about 5% detected once. Input material: PBMCs. Every receptor here comes from a human donor with multiple sclerosis. The donor label of this sample is uncertain.

The chain has TRBV5-1 and TRBJ1-1; D gene unclear. The CDR3 spans 14 residues. The ends were cut back, 4 bases at V and 5 bases at J, with 15 bases in the middle. CDR1 is SGHRS and CDR2 is YFSETQ in the germline V gene. CDR3 residues: CASSPQGVNTEAFF. CDR3 in DNA: TGCGCCAGCAGCCCTCAAGGTGTAAATACTGAAGCTTTCTTT.

This clonotype was observed many times. The chain carries TRBV6-1 and TRBJ2-1, with TRBD2 matching 7 bases. V was clipped by 8 bases and J by 5 bases; unmatched bases: 12. This CDR3 comprises 15 residues. The V gene's germline CDR1 is MNHNS and CDR2 SASEGT. CDR3 sequence (DNA): TGTGCCAGCGAAATGTACCTGACTAGCCACAATGAGCAGTTCTTC. The encoded protein is CASEMYLTSHNEQFF.

This clonotype appeared many times. The chain has TRBV11-2 and TRBJ2-2; D unclear. Trimming cost V 3 bases and J 5 bases, with 4 bases left between them. From germline, CDR1 is SGHAT and CDR2 FQNNGV. The CDR3 sequence is 12 residues long. The CDR3, as DNA: TGTGCCAGCAGCTTTGGGACCGGGGAGCTGTTTTTT. This translates into CASSFGTGELFF.

This clonotype appeared many times. The rearrangement joins TRBV15 to TRBJ1-1; D gene uncertain. Germline V gives CDR1 LNHNV, CDR2 YYDKDF (reference sequence). V was trimmed by 0 bases and J by 0 bases, leaving 8 bases between them. The CDR3 runs 15 residues. DNA of the CDR3: TGTGCCACCAGCAGAGATTTGAAGATGAACACTGAAGCTTTCTTT. This translates into CATSRDLKMNTEAFF.

This clonotype was seen only a few times. The rearrangement uses TRBV6-2 or TRBV6-3 and TRBJ2-1; 7 bases align to TRBD2. The V gene's germline CDR1 is MNHEY and CDR2 SVGEGT. The CDR3 consists of 15 residues. J lost 8 bases, V lost 5 bases, and 12 bases had no gene match. CDR3 region: CASSEGTTSWDEQFF. The CDR3 DNA reads TGTGCCAGCAGTGAAGGGACTACCAGTTGGGATGAGCAGTTCTTC.

Many counts were recorded for this clonotype. V gene TRBV18 combines with J gene TRBJ2-7; D is possibly TRBD1 (6 bases). Germline CDR1 reads KGHSH; CDR2 reads LQKENI. The CDR3 contains 15 residues. The ends were cut back, 6 bases at V and 1 base at J, with 16 bases in the middle. Written as DNA, the CDR3 is TGTGCCAGCTCTCCTCGACAGGTGAATTCCTACGAGCAGTACTTC. Translated, it gives CASSPRQVNSYEQYF.

This clonotype was found many times. This chain uses TRBV20-1 with TRBJ1-6; no clear D gene. The CDR3 is 15 residues long. The ends were cut back, 2 bases at V and 2 bases at J, with 10 bases in the middle. Germline assignment: CDR1 DFQATT and CDR2 SNEGSKA (reference sequence). In DNA, the CDR3 is TGCAGTGCTAGAAAGCGGAGGACCTATAATTCACCCCTCCACTTT. Protein: CSARKRRTYNSPLHF.